This T cell receptor (beta chain) was sequenced in a study of T-cell memory formation after mild COVID-19. Study at large: TCR clusters largely stayed donor specific. Study-wide results and limits: Cross-reactive memory appears to have joined, as suggested by some responding clones showing up in pre-infection memory.

The table lists this clonotype with a count of one. Its target is unknown. Between the trimmed V and J ends, which lost 1 base and 4 bases, there was a span of 34 bases. Per germline, CDR1 MNHEY and CDR2 SVGEGT. The length of the CDR3 is 22 residues. It was 5'RACE with constant-segment primers that produced the TCR alpha and TCR beta cDNA libraries, which carried sample barcodes and UMIs. TCRdb processed the 5' RACE reads anew with MiXCR; each CDR3 protein has one entry. The top ten clones hold around 1.1% of a sample with around 65,000 distinct CDR3 sequences, 9.3% of them seen once. The genes are TRBV6-2 or TRBV6-3 and TRBJ1-2; perhaps TRBD1 as D (5 bases). The sequenced sample consisted of PBMCs or a T cell subset sorted from them (not recorded which). The receptor was isolated from a man between 18 and 35 years old who had mild COVID-19 (a few samples of this study predate the infection). Cell type and time point are not known. Written as DNA, the CDR3 is TGTGCCAGCAGTTACTGGACGGGCGCGGGCCTCACAACAGGAATGGCGCTCTATGGCTACACCTTC. Translating gives CASSYWTGAGLTTGMALYGYTF.